This T cell receptor beta chain was found in a study of blood T cell repertoires in COVID-19. In the study overall: Spain, Italy and the United States supplied samples that represented acute and convalescent COVID-19.

The protocol was immunoSEQ multiplex PCR, while the TCRdb copy is restricted to in-frame clones and leaves out a portion. In the table there are around 450,000 clones, roughly nine tenths of which are singletons. The V gene's germline CDR1 is LGHDT and CDR2 YNNKEL (reference sequence). The CDR3 is 17 residues long. V lost 1 base and J lost 9; bases outside the gene matches: 10. The clonotype originates from a woman between 18 and 29 years old with acute COVID-19. J is TRBJ1-6 and V is TRBV3-1 (or the pseudogene TRBV3-2); the match to TRBD1 covers 9 bases. The source material was PBMCs or T cells enriched from blood (not recorded which). CDR3 sequence (DNA): TGTGCCAGCAGCCAAGTTAACGTAGGACAGGGGTTTTCACCCCTCCACTTT. As protein: CASSQVNVGQGFSPLHF.